The sequence of this T cell receptor beta chain was determined in a study of beta chain features in type 1 diabetes listed by TCRdb under 2018. About the investigation overall: Mean age, gender distribution, total cell number and subset yield were not different between patients and healthy donors. In the study, TCRB repertoires of sorted circulating CD4+ T cell subsets from recently diagnosed type 1 diabetes patients were compared with those of matched healthy donors. A total of over 90,000,000 sorted cells were examined across all samples, and a strong correlation was observed between cell number per subset and RNA yield. Naive and central memory subsets were obtained from all 30 or so donors, but regulatory and stem cell-like memory subsets were isolated from only 8 patients and roughly eight healthy donors. Results the study describes overall, beyond this receptor: At VDJ recombination sites, type 1 diabetes patients had fewer insertions and more deleted nucleotides, which implies abnormalities in thymic rearrangement. Naive, central memory and regulatory TCRB repertoires appeared more similar among patients than among healthy donors. HLA sub-analyses involved small numbers of individuals, so any influence of HLA type on TCRB rearrangement remained unresolved. In all four CD4+ subsets, TCRB CDR3 length was moderately but significantly shorter in type 1 diabetes patients. PCR may preferentially amplify shorter templates, but because patient and control samples were amplified and corrected together, any resulting skew would affect both groups equally. Because cDNA was sequenced instead of genomic DNA, activated cells with high expression could be over-represented, although the groups did not differ in activation or CD3 levels.

Each donor gave one peripheral blood draw, averaging roughly 100 mL, which was collected into heparinised tubes. Naive, central memory, regulatory and stem cell-like memory CD4+ T cells were sorted on a BD FACSAria II using a panel including CD45RO, CCR7, CD25, CD127, CD95 and CD27. All sorted populations exceeded 95% purity. PBMCs were isolated right away by Lymphoprep density gradient centrifugation and were stained directly, without culture. Samples were stained and sorted in pairs, with one healthy donor and one patient per experiment, so that batch effects were minimized. About this clone: Its antigen specificity is not known. No per-base quality is available; no much larger clone lies one base away.

The High Capacity cDNA Reverse Transcription Kit was used to reverse transcribe all of the isolated RNA, meaning that expressed TCRB transcripts were what got sequenced. Naive, central memory and regulatory T cell samples underwent deep immunoSEQ sequencing, averaging about 3.5 million total reads per sample. After sorted cells were lysed in RLT buffer, RNA was extracted with DNase-treated RNeasy Micro or Mini kits, with the choice depending on cell number. Each cell subset was processed separately to prevent cross-contamination, with patient and healthy donor samples processed together. Using the immunoSEQ multiplex PCR, TCRB sequences were amplified from cDNA into 87-bp fragments spanning the CDR3 region. The amplicons were sequenced using the Illumina HiSeq platform. The study's own analysis went as follows. PCR bias was computationally corrected using synthetic template baselines, reads within Hamming distance 2 were collapsed, and singletons that could not be merged were discarded. By aligning reads against IMGT, V, D and J genes, CDR3 length, and insertions or deletions at six rearrangement sites were assigned. Within each subset, clonotype counts were normalized to the number of sorted cells before true diversity and Gini coefficients were calculated with the tcR R package. The overlap coefficient, calculated on TCRB nucleotide sequences, was used to quantify repertoire sharing. TCRdb obtained this table from immuneACCESS and retained in-frame rearrangements with V and J assigned. These tables miss some clones; where compared with another copy, unresolved V genes account for less than half of the shortfall, and the remainder is unexplained. V and J calls and clone size are copied from that table; D and trimming were computed from the DNA. Across this sample there are around 340,000 clones, with around 9.7% seen only once. More than 0.8% of the sample belongs to the ten largest clones.

The TCR comes from a man younger than 40 with type 1 diabetes. Sequencing was carried out using central memory CD4+ T cells from blood.

The CDR3 corresponds to CASSAWTGIGAGELFF. The nucleotide sequence is given as TGTGCCAGCAGCGCCTGGACAGGGATAGGGGCCGGGGAGCTGTTTTTT. This sequence uses TRBV9 and TRBJ2-2; 8 bases in the junction line up with TRBD1. Counted from cysteine to phenylalanine, this CDR3 has 16 amino acids. The sequence is cut down to CDR3 DNA, 48 bases in frame from base 1. Here V drops 3 bases and J drops 6 bases, and the junction holds 10 bases not matched to any gene. CDR1 and CDR2 were assigned from the germline V gene as SGDLS and YYNGEE.